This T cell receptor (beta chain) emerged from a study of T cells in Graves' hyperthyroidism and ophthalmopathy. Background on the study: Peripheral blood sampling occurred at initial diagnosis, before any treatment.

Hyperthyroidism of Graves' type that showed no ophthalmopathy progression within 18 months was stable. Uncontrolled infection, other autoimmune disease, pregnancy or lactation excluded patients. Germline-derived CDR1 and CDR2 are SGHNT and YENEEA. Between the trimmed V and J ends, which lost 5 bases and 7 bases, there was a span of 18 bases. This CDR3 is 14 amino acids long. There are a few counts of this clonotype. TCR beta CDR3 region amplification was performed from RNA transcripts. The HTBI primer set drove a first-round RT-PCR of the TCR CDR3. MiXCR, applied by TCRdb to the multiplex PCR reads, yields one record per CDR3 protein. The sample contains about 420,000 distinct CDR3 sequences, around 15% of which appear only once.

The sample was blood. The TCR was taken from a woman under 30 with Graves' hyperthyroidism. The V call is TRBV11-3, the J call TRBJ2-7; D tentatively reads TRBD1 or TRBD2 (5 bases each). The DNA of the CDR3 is TGTGCCAGCAGCACCCGGGACCGACCTACAGAGCAGTACTTC. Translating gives CASSTRDRPTEQYF.